Presented here are 29 T cell receptor beta chains from one specimen sequenced in a study of blood T cells in healthy people across ages. The second PCR ran roughly 6 to 11 cycles with a sample-barcoded 5' primer and J-beta primers. TCRdb used MiXCR to reprocess the 5' RACE reads, holding one entry per CDR3 protein. The data contain some 1.5 million distinct CDR3 sequences, roughly 27% of them singletons. The sequenced material came from blood. Receptors were obtained from a woman aged 30 to 39 in good health.

Of note for this clonotype: A much larger clone is a single base away; this may be a read error. The chain carries TRBV20-1 and TRBJ2-7; weak D call: TRBD2 (5 bases). The CDR3 sequence is 11 residues long. Per the germline V gene, CDR1 is DFQATT and CDR2 is SNEGSKA (reference sequence). Trimming stripped 8 bases from V and 4 bases from J, with 12 bases between. CDR3 loop: CSTGEGYEQYF. The CDR3 DNA follows: TGCAGTACCGGGGAAGGGTACGAGCAGTACTTC.

This clonotype was seen a handful of times. The chain joins TRBV20-1 to TRBJ2-7, with a weak D call TRBD2 (6 bases). The J call may be in error: the DNA end matches TRBJ2-5 better. CDR3 length equals 13 residues. The germline CDR1 and CDR2 sequences are DFQATT and SNEGSKA (reference sequence). CDR3 in DNA: TGCAGTCCGGCAGATCGCCTCGGGAGGACCCAGTACTTC. It yields the protein CSPADRLGRTQYF.

Ten or more counts support this clonotype. The V call is TRBV7-9, the J call TRBJ2-7, with TRBD2 matching over 8 bases. The J segment lost 2 bases and the V segment lost 7 bases, leaving 4 bases of the junction unmatched. CDR3 length: 13 amino acids. Germline CDR1 is SEHNR and CDR2 is FQNEAQ (reference sequence). In nucleotides, the CDR3 is TGTGCCAGCATGAGTAGCGGGACCTACGAGCAGTACTTC. Amino acid sequence: CASMSSGTYEQYF.

This chain connects TRBV9 to TRBJ2-1; no firm D call. The V end was cut by 3 bases, the J end by 7 bases, with 17 bases between. CDR1 is SGDLS, CDR2 YYNGEE, per germline. The CDR3 is made up of 15 amino acids. CDR3: CASSALGSSRNEQFF. The CDR3 coding sequence is TGTGCCAGCAGCGCGCTAGGTTCATCGAGAAATGAGCAGTTCTTC.

This chain uses TRBV25-1 with TRBJ1-5; D not resolved. Trimming left V 6 bases short and J 0 bases short, with 12 bases between. The germline V gene has CDR1 MGHDK and CDR2 SYGVNS. This CDR3 spans 15 amino acids. This chain's CDR3 is CASSHRRVSNQPQHF. The DNA for the CDR3 is TGTGCCAGCAGCCATCGACGCGTTAGCAATCAGCCCCAGCATTTT.

The chain joins TRBV5-1 to TRBJ1-4; 10 nucleotides align to TRBD1. The CDR3 is 17 amino acids. CDR1 and CDR2 (germline): SGHRS, YFSETQ. V trimming: 5 bases; J trimming: 3 bases; junction bases outside the gene matches: 10. CDR3 sequence reads: CASSSPGGTGANEKLFF. CDR3 nucleotide sequence: TGCGCCAGCAGTTCCCCTGGGGGGACAGGGGCTAATGAAAAACTGTTTTTT.

Concerning this clonotype: A single base separates this from a much larger clone, so it may be a read error. The chain uses TRBV7-2 and TRBJ2-1; 12 bases map to TRBD2. The germline V gene has CDR1 SGHTA and CDR2 FQGNSA. The V gene end was trimmed by 6 bases and the J gene end by 10 bases; junction bases not matched to a gene: 10. CDR3 length: 15 residues. The CDR3 DNA is TGTGCCAGCAGTCCATCTAGCGGGGGGGTCATCGAGCAGTTCTTC. Its protein is CASSPSSGGVIEQFF. Complete variable domain (other parts from reference TRBV7-2 and TRBJ2-1): GAGVSQSPSNKVTEKGKDVELRCDPISGHTALYWYRQSLGQGLEFLIYFQGNSAPDKSGLPSDRFSAERTGGSVSTLTIQRTQQEDSAVYLCASSPSSGGVIEQFFGPGTRLTVL.

This clonotype has ten or more counts. The V gene is TRBV6-5, the J gene TRBJ2-7; TRBD2 aligns across 7 bases. The CDR3 is made up of 13 amino acids. CDR1 MNHEY and CDR2 SVGAGI come from the germline V gene. Trimming at V came to 7 bases and at J to 1 base, leaving 4 bases not matched to a gene. The CDR3 coding sequence is TGTGCCAGCACCCCGGGGGGATCCTACGAGCAGTACTTC. The encoded protein is CASTPGGSYEQYF.

This clonotype was counted at least ten times. The chain uses TRBV12-3 or TRBV12-4 and TRBJ2-7; 7 bases line up with TRBD1. V lost 4 bases and J lost 6; bases outside the gene matches: 9. The CDR3 consists of 14 residues. In DNA form, the CDR3 reads TGTGCCAGCAGTTCCATGGAGACAGGGTTCGAGCAGTACTTC. This codes for CASSSMETGFEQYF.

This clonotype was detected a few times. The chain is built from TRBV11-3 and TRBJ2-1; perhaps TRBD2 as D (5 bases). V lost 5 bases to trimming and J lost 0 bases, with 11 bases between them. Germline V gene lookup returns CDR1 SGHNT and CDR2 YENEEA. The CDR3 length is 15 residues. CDR3 region: CASSGPSGSYNEQFF. Written as DNA, the CDR3 is TGTGCCAGCAGCGGGCCGAGCGGCTCCTACAATGAGCAGTTCTTC.

In the case of this clonotype: This may come from a read error, since a much larger clone is one base off. The chain has TRBV5-1 and TRBJ2-5, with TRBD2 as a possible D gene (7 bases). Germline loops: CDR1 SGHRS, CDR2 YFSETQ. V shed 6 bases and J shed 11 bases, with 20 bases lying between them. The length of the CDR3 is 13 residues. This CDR3 reads CASTLRGANEQYF. DNA for the CDR3: TGCGCCAGCACGCTCCGGGGGGCGAATGAGCAGTACTTC. Based on the CDR3 plus reference TRBV5-1 and TRBJ2-5, the full variable domain is KAGVTQTPRYLIKTRGQQVTLSCSPISGHRSVSWYQQTPGQGLQFLFEYFSETQRNKGNFPGRFSGRQFSNSRSEMNVSTLELGDSALYLCASTLRGANEQYFGPGTRLLVL.

Notes on this clonotype: A much bigger clone sits one base away, suggesting this may be a read error. The gene calls are TRBV3-1 and TRBJ2-3; D is undetermined. This CDR3 region has 12 residues. In germline, CDR1 is LGHDT, CDR2 YNNKEL (reference sequence). The CDR3 bases are TGTGCCTGCAGCCAAGTGTCAGATACGCAGTATTTT. Translation: CACSQVSDTQYF.

V is TRBV5-1 and J is TRBJ1-1, with TRBD1 as a possible D gene (5 bases). Trimming stripped 3 bases from V and 1 base from J, with 10 bases between. From germline, CDR1 is SGHRS and CDR2 YFSETQ. This CDR3 comprises 14 residues. CDR3 DNA sequence: TGCGCCAGCAGCTCCCAGGGCCGGAACACTGAAGCTTTCTTT. Protein product: CASSSQGRNTEAFF.

This clonotype turned up a few times. This rearrangement joins TRBV6-1 to TRBJ2-4, with 9 bases that match TRBD1. The J call is uncertain, as TRBJ2-7 better fits the DNA end. CDR1 and CDR2 from the germline V gene are MNHNS and SASEGT. The CDR3 totals 15 residues. CDR3: CASSEDGQGINEQYF. CDR3 nucleotide sequence: TGTGCCAGCAGTGAAGACGGACAGGGGATTAACGAGCAGTACTTC.

This sequence joins TRBV11-2 and TRBJ2-3; no firm D call. The end of the DNA aligns better with TRBJ1-5, so the J call may be wrong. The CDR3 is 16 residues long. In germline, CDR1 is SGHAT, CDR2 FQNNGV. The CDR3 nucleotides are TGTGCCAGCAGCTTGCGGACGGGTACTAGCACAGATACGCAGCATTTT. The encoded protein is CASSLRTGTSTDTQHF.

This clonotype appeared once. One junction end disagrees with the germline gene, perhaps due to a read error. This chain connects TRBV7-2 to TRBJ2-7, with 7 positions matching TRBD2. This CDR3 spans 15 amino acids. Germline loops: CDR1 SGHTA, CDR2 FQGNSA. In nucleotides, the CDR3 is TGTGCCGGCAGCTTATCAACGGGGGGCTCCTACGAGCAGTACTTC. Protein sequence: CAGSLSTGGSYEQYF.

The chain has TRBV20-1 and TRBJ1-4; D perhaps matches TRBD1 (6 bases). Trimming removed 5 bases at V and 2 bases at J, with 12 bases between. In germline, CDR1 is DFQATT, CDR2 SNEGSKA (reference sequence). The CDR3 totals 14 residues. The CDR3 bases are TGCAGTGCTCTACAGGGAAGCACTAATGAAAAACTGTTTTTT. It yields the protein CSALQGSTNEKLFF.

In its sample, this clonotype was seen a few times. The chain combines TRBV5-1 with TRBJ2-5; D gene uncertain. Germline CDR1 is SGHRS and CDR2 is YFSETQ. The CDR3 has 15 residues. V was trimmed by 1 base and J by 5 bases, leaving 15 bases between them. As DNA, the CDR3 is TGCGCCAGCAGCTTGAACGACATAGCAGGCGAGACCCAGTACTTC. The encoded protein is CASSLNDIAGETQYF.

The J gene is TRBJ2-1, the V gene TRBV12-5, with 12 positions matching TRBD2. The J call is in doubt because the DNA end fits TRBJ2-7 better. The length of the CDR3 is 18 residues. Germline V gene data show CDR1 as LGHNT and CDR2 as FRNRAP. CDR3 nucleotides: TGTGCTAGTGGATTGACTAGCGGGAGAGCTCTGACTTACAATGAGCAGTACTTC. It specifies CASGLTSGRALTYNEQYF.

This clonotype has more than one count but fewer than ten. The chain carries TRBV6-6 and TRBJ2-7; maybe TRBD2 (7 bases). The germline V and J ends were trimmed by 0 bases and 6 bases, with 18 bases remaining between them. This CDR3 region has 16 residues. CDR1 and CDR2 (germline): MNHNY, SVGAGI (reference sequence). Here the CDR3 reads CASSYSKGGAPSEQYF. CDR3 sequence (DNA): TGTGCCAGCAGTTACTCGAAAGGGGGGGCCCCCTCCGAGCAGTACTTC.

This clonotype showed up just a few times. The rearrangement links TRBV20-1 to TRBJ2-5; no clear D. Trimming removed 6 bases at V and 2 bases at J, with 13 bases between. The CDR3 consists of 13 residues. In germline, CDR1 is DFQATT, CDR2 SNEGSKA (reference sequence). DNA for the CDR3: TGCAGTGCCCCCCGGCAGGTTCAAGAGACCCAGTACTTC. It encodes CSAPRQVQETQYF.

In the case of this clonotype: This is likely a read error, given that the CDR3 carries no conserved phenylalanine or tryptophan at its end. The V and J genes are TRBV5-1 and TRBJ2-4; 9 bases line up with TRBD1. The better agreement between TRBJ2-7 and the DNA end casts doubt on the J call. Germline-derived CDR1 and CDR2 are SGHRS and YFSETQ. The CDR3 has 15 residues. This chain's CDR3 is CASSSPGTGTYEQYC. CDR3 in DNA: TGCGCCAGCAGCTCACCCGGGACAGGGACCTACGAGCAGTACTGC.

In its sample, this clonotype was seen a few times. V usage is TRBV20-1 and J usage is TRBJ2-3, with 8 nucleotides matching TRBD2. The germline CDR1 and CDR2 sequences are DFQATT and SNEGSKA (reference sequence). The V gene end was trimmed by 0 bases and the J gene end by 3 bases; junction bases not matched to a gene: 5. The CDR3 has 15 amino acids. CDR3 loop: CSARDPSGSTDTQYF. The DNA for the CDR3 is TGCAGTGCTAGAGATCCGAGCGGGAGTACAGATACGCAGTATTTT.

This chain joins TRBV7-9 and TRBJ2-5; D perhaps matches TRBD1 (6 bases). The CDR3 consists of 14 residues. Germline assignment: CDR1 SEHNR and CDR2 FQNEAQ (reference sequence). V shed 5 bases and J shed 4 bases, with 14 bases lying between them. CDR3 region: CASSPWDTVETQYF. CDR3 DNA sequence: TGTGCCAGCAGCCCTTGGGACACCGTAGAGACCCAGTACTTC. Full variable domain (missing parts from reference TRBV7-9 and TRBJ2-5): DTGVSQNPRHKITKRGQNVTFRCDPISEHNRLYWYRQTLGQGPEFLTYFQNEAQLEKSRLLSDRFSAERPKGSFSTLEIQRTEQGDSAMYLCASSPWDTVETQYFGPGTRLLVL.

CDR3 region: CASSYGRTVSSYNEQFF. The CDR3 DNA follows: TGTGCCAGCAGTTACGGTCGTACCGTAAGCTCCTACAATGAGCAGTTCTTC. This chain links TRBV6-6 with TRBJ2-1; the D is unclear. Germline-derived CDR1 and CDR2 are MNHNY and SVGAGI (reference sequence). The CDR3 totals 17 residues. The V and J ends lost 2 bases and 0 bases respectively, with 14 bases between them.

The V and J genes are TRBV7-8 and TRBJ2-5, with 9 bases fitting TRBD1. Germline V gives CDR1 SGHVS, CDR2 FQNEAQ. V was pared by 1 base and J by 4 bases, with 1 base of the junction left unmatched. CDR3 length: 14 residues. The CDR3 spells CASSLEGQGETQYF. CDR3 sequence (DNA): TGTGCCAGCAGCTTAGAGGGACAGGGAGAGACCCAGTACTTC.

This clonotype has ten or more counts. V gene TRBV5-1 combines with J gene TRBJ2-5; maybe TRBD2 (6 bases). V shed 4 bases and J shed 11 bases, with 18 bases lying between them. This CDR3 has 13 amino acids. Germline assignment: CDR1 SGHRS and CDR2 YFSETQ. Here the CDR3 DNA reads TGCGCCAGCAGCCCGGGGACGAGGAGGGAGCAGTACTTC. Translation: CASSPGTRREQYF.

This clonotype was detected many times. The genes are TRBV7-9 and TRBJ2-5, with 8 bases identical to TRBD2. This CDR3 contains 16 residues. After removal of 5 bases from V and 2 bases from J, the junction contained 10 bases not matched to a gene. Germline CDR1 SEHNR, CDR2 FQNEAQ (reference sequence). This chain's CDR3 is CASSIEGLAGQETQYF. CDR3 in DNA: TGTGCCAGCAGCATAGAGGGGTTAGCGGGACAAGAGACCCAGTACTTC.

The chain recombines TRBV3-1 with TRBJ2-5, with TRBD1 matching over 12 bases. Germline CDR1 reads LGHDT; CDR2 reads YNNKEL (reference sequence). Trimming removed 0 bases from V and 5 bases from J; junction bases left unmatched: 7. The CDR3 has 17 residues. The CDR3 reads CASSQDIGTGGAETQYF. In DNA form, the CDR3 reads TGTGCCAGCAGCCAAGATATTGGGACAGGGGGCGCCGAGACCCAGTACTTC.